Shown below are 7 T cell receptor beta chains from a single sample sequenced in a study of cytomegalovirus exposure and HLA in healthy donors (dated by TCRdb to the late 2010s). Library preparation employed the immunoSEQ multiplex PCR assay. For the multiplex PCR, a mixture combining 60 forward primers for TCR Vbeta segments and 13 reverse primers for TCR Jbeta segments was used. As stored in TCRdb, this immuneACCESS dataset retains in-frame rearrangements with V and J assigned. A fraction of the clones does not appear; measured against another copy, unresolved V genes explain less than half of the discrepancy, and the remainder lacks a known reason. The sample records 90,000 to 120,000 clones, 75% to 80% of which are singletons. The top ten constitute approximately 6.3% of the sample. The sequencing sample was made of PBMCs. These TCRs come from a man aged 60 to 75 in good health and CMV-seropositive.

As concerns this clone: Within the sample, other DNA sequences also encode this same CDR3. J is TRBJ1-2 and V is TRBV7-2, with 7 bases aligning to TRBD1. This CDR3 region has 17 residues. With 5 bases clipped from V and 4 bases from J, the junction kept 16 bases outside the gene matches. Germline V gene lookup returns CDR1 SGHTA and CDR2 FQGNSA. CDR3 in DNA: TGTGCCAGCAGCCCCAGGGACAGCTTACCCCCATCCTATGGCTACACCTTC. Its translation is CASSPRDSLPPSYGYTF.

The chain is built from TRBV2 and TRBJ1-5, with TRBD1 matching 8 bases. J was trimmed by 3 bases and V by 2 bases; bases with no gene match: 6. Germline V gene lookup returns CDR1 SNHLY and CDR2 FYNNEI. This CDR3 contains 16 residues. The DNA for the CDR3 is TGTGCCAGCAGTGAACAGGGGGCTTCGAACAATCAGCCCCAGCATTTT. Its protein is CASSEQGASNNQPQHF.

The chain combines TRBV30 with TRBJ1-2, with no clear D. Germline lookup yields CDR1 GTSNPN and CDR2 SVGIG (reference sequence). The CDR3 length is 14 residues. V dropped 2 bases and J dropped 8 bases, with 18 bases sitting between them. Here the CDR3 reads CAWSSSAPRGGYTF. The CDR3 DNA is TGTGCCTGGAGTTCGTCTGCCCCTCGCGGGGGCTACACCTTC.

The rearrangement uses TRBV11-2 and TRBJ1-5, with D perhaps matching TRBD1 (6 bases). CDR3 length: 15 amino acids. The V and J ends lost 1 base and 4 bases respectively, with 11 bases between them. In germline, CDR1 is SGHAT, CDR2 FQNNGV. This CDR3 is CASSLGGGNNQPQHF. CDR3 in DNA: TGTGCCAGCAGCTTAGGTGGGGGCAATAATCAGCCCCAGCATTTT.

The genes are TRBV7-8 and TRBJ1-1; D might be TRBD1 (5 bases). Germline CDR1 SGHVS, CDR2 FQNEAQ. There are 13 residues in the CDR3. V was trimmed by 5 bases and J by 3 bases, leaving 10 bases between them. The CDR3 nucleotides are TGTGCCAGCAGCCAGGGCGTCGACACTGAAGCTTTCTTT. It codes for CASSQGVDTEAFF.

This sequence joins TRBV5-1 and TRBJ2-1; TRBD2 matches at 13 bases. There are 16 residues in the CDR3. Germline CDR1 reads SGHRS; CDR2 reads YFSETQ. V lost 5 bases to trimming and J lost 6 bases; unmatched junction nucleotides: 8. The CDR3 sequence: CASSQVTSGGANEQFF. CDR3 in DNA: TGCGCCAGCAGTCAAGTCACTAGCGGGGGGGCCAATGAGCAGTTCTTC.

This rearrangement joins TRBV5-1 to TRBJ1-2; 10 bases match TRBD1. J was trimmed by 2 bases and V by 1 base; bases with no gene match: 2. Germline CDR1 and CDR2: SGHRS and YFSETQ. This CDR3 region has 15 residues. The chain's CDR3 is CASSLSGQGNYGYTF. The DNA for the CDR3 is TGCGCCAGCAGCTTGTCGGGACAGGGGAACTATGGCTACACCTTC.